Following are 5 T cell receptor beta chains from one sample sequenced in a study of T-cell reconstitution after alpha-beta-depleted transplantation in children. Molecular barcoding with unique molecular identifiers was used for the TCRbeta library. TCRdb analysed the PCR reads with MiXCR anew, one entry per CDR3 protein. The sample carries 550,000 to 600,000 distinct CDR3 sequences, approximately 22% recorded once. Sequenced here: PBMCs, mostly from graft donor cells, sampled 360 days after TCRalphabeta/CD19-depleted stem cell transplant. These receptors all come from a boy under two years old who had a stem cell transplant for acute myeloid leukemia, so the T cells may come from the graft donor.

This clonotype was seen more than once but under ten times. The chain links TRBV6-5 to TRBJ1-1; weak D call: TRBD1 (5 bases). Germline-derived CDR1 and CDR2 are MNHEY and SVGAGI. The V end lost 0 bases, the J end lost 10 bases, and 12 bases lay between the germline ends. The CDR3 spans 13 residues. In DNA form, the CDR3 reads TGTGCCAGCAGTTACTCATCTGTGCAGGGAGCTTTCTTT. Protein product: CASSYSSVQGAFF.

V usage is TRBV5-1 and J usage is TRBJ2-2; possibly TRBD2 for D (5 bases). Germline lookup yields CDR1 SGHRS and CDR2 YFSETQ. The CDR3 loop spans 17 amino acids. Trimming stripped 3 bases from V and 8 bases from J, with 23 bases between. The CDR3 is CASSSTMGARPRGELFF. DNA for the CDR3: TGCGCCAGCAGCTCTACCATGGGAGCCAGGCCGCGGGGGGAGCTGTTTTTT.

This chain links TRBV5-1 with TRBJ2-3; no reliable D call. Trimming removed 1 base at V and 1 base at J, with 10 bases between. The CDR3 runs 15 residues. Germline CDR1 is SGHRS and CDR2 is YFSETQ. The CDR3 region is CASSLLPRGTDTQYF. In DNA, the CDR3 is TGCGCCAGCAGCTTGTTACCCCGGGGCACAGATACGCAGTATTTT.

A few counts support this clonotype. The chain carries TRBV20-1 and TRBJ2-5, with TRBD2 identical over 8 bases. V lost 3 bases, J lost 4 bases, and 13 bases stayed unmatched. This CDR3 contains 16 residues. The germline V gene encodes CDR1 DFQATT and CDR2 SNEGSKA (reference sequence). This chain's CDR3 is CSARTPGGPGRETQYF. In DNA form, the CDR3 reads TGCAGTGCTAGGACCCCGGGGGGGCCAGGAAGAGAGACCCAGTACTTC.

This chain links TRBV12-3 or TRBV12-4 with TRBJ2-3, with 7 bases aligning to TRBD2. J lost 4 bases, V lost 2 bases, and 6 bases had no gene match. The length of the CDR3 is 15 residues. The CDR3 bases are TGTGCCAGCAGTTTAAGCGGGGAGGTCGCAGATACGCAGTATTTT. Protein: CASSLSGEVADTQYF.